This T cell receptor (beta chain) appears in the sequencing data of a study of vaccination and CD4 T cells after COVID-19. Specified treatment: approximately nine-day PBMC culture with coronavirus spike peptide pools or control peptides (ViraFEST assay). Germline V gene data show CDR1 as MNHEY and CDR2 as SMNVEV (reference sequence). The length of the CDR3 is 14 residues. With regard to this clonotype: The antigen remains undetermined. Relative to the germline gene, one junction end is altered; a read error may explain this.

Overall study findings and caveats: From around 20 to 38, the median of SARS-CoV-2-reactive clonotypes rose without reaching significance. Convalescent patients had a median around 89% of reactive clones appearing only post-vaccination.

With the Oncomine TCR Beta short-read assay, DNA from cultured CD4+ T cells was sequenced. One entry per CDR3 protein results from TCRdb running MiXCR on the PCR reads. The table has 6,500 to 8,000 distinct CDR3 sequences, about 25% seen once. The sequence was collected from a human donor who had recovered from COVID-19. The V call is TRBV27, the J call TRBJ2-5; D gene unclear. The material was CD4+ T cells from blood, cultured in vitro, obtained after SARS-CoV-2 vaccination. CDR3 in DNA: TGTGTCAGCAGAGCCAACCTGTACCAAGAGACCCAGTACTTC. Amino acid sequence: CVSRANLYQETQYF.